This entry lists 14 T cell receptor beta chains sequenced from one sample in a study of OX40 agonist ivuxolimab in advanced cancers. Generated by immunoSEQ multiplex PCR, the TCRdb table keeps only in-frame clones and is missing some. The sample records some 22,000 clones, around 87% being singletons. The source was CD4+ or CD8+ T cells sorted from blood, collected in a trial of the OX40 agonist ivuxolimab. The receptors derive from an adult with an advanced solid tumor such as melanoma, head and neck, liver or kidney cancer.

The chain employs TRBV29-1 and TRBJ2-5; D is perhaps TRBD1 or TRBD2 (5 bases each). This CDR3 spans 12 amino acids. Germline CDR1 and CDR2: SQVTM and ANQGSEA. Trimming pared 7 bases from V and 5 bases from J, leaving 14 bases between. The CDR3 here is CSGGSAVETQYF. Written as DNA, the CDR3 is TGCAGCGGGGGGAGCGCGGTGGAGACCCAGTACTTC.

J is TRBJ2-7 and V is TRBV7-8; no definite D call. Trimming pared 2 bases from V and 4 bases from J, leaving 12 bases between. The CDR3 is 14 amino acids. Per germline, CDR1 SGHVS and CDR2 FQNEAQ. CDR3 sequence reads: CASSLPYEEYEQYF. The CDR3 DNA sequence: TGTGCCAGCAGCTTACCTTATGAGGAGTACGAGCAGTACTTC.

This clone was found a few times. The CDR3 sequence is CASSLAQQGNTIYF. CDR3 DNA: TGTGCCAGCAGCTTAGCGCAGCAAGGAAACACCATATATTTT. The V call is TRBV7-6, the J call TRBJ1-3; D ambiguous. Germline V CDR1 and CDR2: SGHVS, FNYEAQ. With 0 bases removed from V and 4 bases from J, the gap between germline ends came to 7 bases. This CDR3 contains 14 residues.

The gene calls are TRBV7-8 and TRBJ1-1; tentatively, D is TRBD1 (6 bases). Trimming stripped 0 bases from V and 6 bases from J, with 8 bases between. This CDR3 spans 13 amino acids. The germline CDR1 and CDR2 sequences are SGHVS and FQNEAQ. The CDR3: CASSLAQGSEAFF. The CDR3 DNA reads TGTGCCAGCAGCTTAGCACAGGGCTCTGAAGCTTTCTTT.

V gene TRBV6-5 combines with J gene TRBJ1-6, with a weak D call TRBD1 (6 bases). The CDR3 has 14 amino acids. The V end was cut by 2 bases, the J end by 7 bases, with 9 bases between. Germline CDR1 and CDR2: MNHEY and SVGAGI. In DNA, the CDR3 is TGTGCCAGCAGTTACACTACAGGGAATTCACCCCTCCACTTT. Protein sequence: CASSYTTGNSPLHF.

The V call is TRBV7-9, the J call TRBJ1-2, with no clear D. V gave up 5 bases and J gave up 6 bases, with 13 bases separating them. Looked up from germline, CDR1 is SEHNR and CDR2 is FQNEAQ (reference sequence). This CDR3 spans 13 amino acids. As DNA, the CDR3 is TGTGCCAGCAGCCCAGAGGCGCGTGATGGCTACACCTTC. It is translated as CASSPEARDGYTF.

This clone was counted a few times. J is TRBJ2-1 and V is TRBV30, with D tentatively TRBD2 (5 bases). The V and J ends lost 1 base and 4 bases respectively, with 14 bases between them. This CDR3 is 15 amino acids long. In germline, CDR1 is GTSNPN, CDR2 SVGIG (reference sequence). CDR3 bases: TGTGCCTGGAGTGAGGCGGGCCCCCGATACAATGAGCAGTTCTTC. It codes for CAWSEAGPRYNEQFF.

The chain recombines TRBV19 with TRBJ2-1; D is unresolved. The CDR3 runs to 13 residues. Germline V gene lookup returns CDR1 LNHDA and CDR2 SQIVND (reference sequence). Trimming pared 1 base from V and 5 bases from J, leaving 6 bases between. In DNA form, the CDR3 reads TGTGCCAGTAGTATAGGACGTAACAATGAGCAGTTCTTC. Its protein product is CASSIGRNNEQFF.

The rearrangement uses TRBV7-5 and TRBJ2-7. TRBV7-5 is an annotated pseudogene. This CDR3 is built from 13 residues. The DNA for the CDR3 is TGTGTCAGAAGCTTGGGAATCTACGACGAGCAGTACTTC. This gives the protein CVRSLGIYDEQYF.

The V and J genes are TRBV5-1 and TRBJ2-7; D is uncertain. The germline gives CDR1 SGHRS, CDR2 YFSETQ. Deletions cut 3 bases from V and 0 bases from J, with 10 bases between. The CDR3 spans 14 residues. This chain's CDR3 is CASSSRKSSYEQYF. The DNA for the CDR3 is TGCGCCAGCAGCTCACGAAAGAGCTCCTACGAGCAGTACTTC.

This sequence joins TRBV4-2 and TRBJ2-1; 11 positions match TRBD2. Germline trimming cut 0 bases from V and 6 bases from J; bases unmatched to any gene: 7. The CDR3 spans 17 residues. The germline V gene encodes CDR1 LGHNA and CDR2 YNFKEQ. The DNA for the CDR3 is TGTGCCAGCAGCCAAGAGTCGGTACTAGCGGGGGTCAATGAGCAGTTCTTC. Translating gives CASSQESVLAGVNEQFF.

V and J are TRBV10-3 and TRBJ2-3; 12 bases fit TRBD2. With 5 bases clipped from V and 6 bases from J, the junction kept 21 bases outside the gene matches. The CDR3 has 20 residues. Germline V gene data show CDR1 as ENHRY and CDR2 as SYGVKD. The CDR3 DNA is TGTGCCATCAGTTTCGACCCGACTAGCGGGGGCGATTTCCTGGGGGATACGCAGTATTTT. This sequence encodes CAISFDPTSGGDFLGDTQYF.

This clone ranks as medium-sized. The gene calls are TRBV5-1 and TRBJ1-6, with 12 bases that match TRBD1. The length of the CDR3 is 18 residues. V lost 3 bases to trimming and J lost 1 base; unmatched junction nucleotides: 5. In germline, CDR1 is SGHRS, CDR2 YFSETQ. The CDR3 protein is CASSWGQGARSYNSPLHF. In nucleotides, the CDR3 is TGCGCCAGCAGCTGGGGACAGGGGGCGAGGTCCTATAATTCACCCCTCCACTTT. Complete variable domain (other parts from reference TRBV5-1 and TRBJ1-6): KAGVTQTPRYLIKTRGQQVTLSCSPISGHRSVSWYQQTPGQGLQFLFEYFSETQRNKGNFPGRFSGRQFSNSRSEMNVSTLELGDSALYLCASSWGQGARSYNSPLHFGNGTRLTVT.

The V call is TRBV27, the J call TRBJ2-7; 11 nucleotides line up with TRBD1. The CDR3 spans 15 residues. V shed 0 bases and J 3 bases; nucleotides not matched to a gene: 1. Germline assignment: CDR1 MNHEY and CDR2 SMNVEV (reference sequence). CDR3 region: CASSLSGTGGYEQYF. DNA for the CDR3: TGTGCCAGCAGTTTATCGGGGACAGGGGGCTACGAGCAGTACTTC.